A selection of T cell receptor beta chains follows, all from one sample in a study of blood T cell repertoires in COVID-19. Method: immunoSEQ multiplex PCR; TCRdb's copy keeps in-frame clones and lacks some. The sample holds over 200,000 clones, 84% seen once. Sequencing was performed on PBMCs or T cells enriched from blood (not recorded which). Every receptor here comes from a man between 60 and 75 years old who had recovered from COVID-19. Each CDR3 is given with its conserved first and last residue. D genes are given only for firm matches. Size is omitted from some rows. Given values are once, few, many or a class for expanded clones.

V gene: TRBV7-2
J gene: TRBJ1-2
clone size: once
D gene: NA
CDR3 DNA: TGTGCCAGCAGCTTAGCGGGAGGATCTCTCGGCTACACCTTC
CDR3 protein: CASSLAGGSLGYTF

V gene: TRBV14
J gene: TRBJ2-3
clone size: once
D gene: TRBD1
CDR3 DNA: TGTGCCAGCAGCCAGCATGGACAGGGGATGACAGATACGCAGTATTTT
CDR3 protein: CASSQHGQGMTDTQYF

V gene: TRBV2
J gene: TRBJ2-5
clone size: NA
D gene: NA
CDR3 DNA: TGTGCCAGCAGCCCTCGAGCCACAGAGACCCAGTACTTC
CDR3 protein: CASSPRATETQYF

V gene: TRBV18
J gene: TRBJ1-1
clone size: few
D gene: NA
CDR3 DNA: TGTGCCAGCTCACCGACCCCACAGGGTGAAGCTTTCTTT
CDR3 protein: CASSPTPQGEAFF

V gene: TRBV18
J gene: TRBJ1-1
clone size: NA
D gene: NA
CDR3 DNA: TGTGCCAGCTCACGATCCGGGGAGGGAGCTTTCTTT
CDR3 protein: CASSRSGEGAFF

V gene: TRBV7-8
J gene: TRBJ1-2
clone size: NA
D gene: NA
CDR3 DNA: TGTGCCAGCAGCTTAGTGTCAGGAAACTATGGCTACACCTTC
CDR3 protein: CASSLVSGNYGYTF

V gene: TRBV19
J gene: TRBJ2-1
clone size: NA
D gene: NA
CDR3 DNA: TGTGCCAGTAGTAGGGGGGAGGAGTACAATGAGCAGTTCTTC
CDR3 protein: CASSRGEEYNEQFF

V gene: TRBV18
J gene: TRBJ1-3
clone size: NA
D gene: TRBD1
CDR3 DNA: TGTGCCAGCTCACCACGGGACAGGGTCTCTGGAAACACCATATATTTT
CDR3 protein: CASSPRDRVSGNTIYF

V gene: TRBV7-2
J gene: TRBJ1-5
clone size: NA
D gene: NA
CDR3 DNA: TGTGCCAGCAGCTTAGGCGGGGGCCCCAATCAGCCCCAGCATTTT
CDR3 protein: CASSLGGGPNQPQHF

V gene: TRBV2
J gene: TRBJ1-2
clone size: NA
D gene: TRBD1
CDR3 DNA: TGTGCCAGCTCACCGGGACAGAACTATGGCTACACCTTC
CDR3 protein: CASSPGQNYGYTF

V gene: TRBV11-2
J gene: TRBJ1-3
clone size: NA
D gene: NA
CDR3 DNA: TGTGCCAGCAGCTTAGTAATAAGAAACACCATATATTTT
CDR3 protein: CASSLVIRNTIYF

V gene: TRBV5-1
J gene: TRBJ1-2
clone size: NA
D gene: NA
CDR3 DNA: TGCGCCAGCAGCTTGGCAGGGGAGAGAAGCTATGGCTACACCTTC
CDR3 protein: CASSLAGERSYGYTF

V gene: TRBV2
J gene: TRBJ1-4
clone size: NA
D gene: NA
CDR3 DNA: TGTGCCAGCAGATTGAGCAGGGATCATGAAAAACTGTTTTTT
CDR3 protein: CASRLSRDHEKLFF

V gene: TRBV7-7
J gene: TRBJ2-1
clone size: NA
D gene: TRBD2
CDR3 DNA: TGTGCTAGCAGCCGTCGGGAGGGCTCCTACAATGAGCAGTTCTTC
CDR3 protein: CASSRREGSYNEQFF

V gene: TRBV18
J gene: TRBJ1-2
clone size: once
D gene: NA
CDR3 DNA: TGTGCCAGCTCACTAGGACAGCCCTATGGCTACACCTTC
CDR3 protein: CASSLGQPYGYTF

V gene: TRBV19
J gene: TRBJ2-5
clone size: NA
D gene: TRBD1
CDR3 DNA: TGTGCCAGTAGTTTGGACAGGGGAAAGACCCAGTACTTC
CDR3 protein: CASSLDRGKTQYF

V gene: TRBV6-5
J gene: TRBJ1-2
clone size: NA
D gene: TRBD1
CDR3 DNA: TGTGCCAGCAGCCCGACAGGGGAGCACTATGGCTACACCTTC
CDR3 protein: CASSPTGEHYGYTF

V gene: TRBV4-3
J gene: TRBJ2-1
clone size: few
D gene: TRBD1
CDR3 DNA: TGCGCCAGCAGCCAACAGACAGGGGATAATGAGCAGTTCTTC
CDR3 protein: CASSQQTGDNEQFF

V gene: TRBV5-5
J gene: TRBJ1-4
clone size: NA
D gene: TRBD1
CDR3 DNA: TGTGCCAGCAGCATGGGACAGGTCCAAGAAAAACTGTTTTTT
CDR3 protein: CASSMGQVQEKLFF

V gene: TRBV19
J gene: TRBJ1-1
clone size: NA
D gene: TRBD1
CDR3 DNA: TGTGCCAGCAAACAGGGGTACACTGAAGCTTTCTTT
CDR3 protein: CASKQGYTEAFF

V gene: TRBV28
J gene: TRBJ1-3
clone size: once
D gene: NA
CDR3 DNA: TGTGCCAGCAGTACGAGGGACATGGGGTCTGGAAACACCATATATTTT
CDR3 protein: CASSTRDMGSGNTIYF

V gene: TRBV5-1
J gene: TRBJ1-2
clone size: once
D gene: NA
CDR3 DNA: TGCGCCAGCAGCTTCCAAGGGGGGGCAAACTATGGCTACACCTTC
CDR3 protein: CASSFQGGANYGYTF

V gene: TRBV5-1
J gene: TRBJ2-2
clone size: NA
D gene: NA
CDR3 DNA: TGCGCCAGCAGCTTAAATTCTGTGGGAGTTGCCGGGGAGCTGTTTTTT
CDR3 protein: CASSLNSVGVAGELFF

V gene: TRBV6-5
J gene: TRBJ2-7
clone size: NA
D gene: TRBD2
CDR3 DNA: TGTGCCAGCAGTTACGAGGCAGGGAGGGGATACGAGCAGTACTTC
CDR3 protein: CASSYEAGRGYEQYF

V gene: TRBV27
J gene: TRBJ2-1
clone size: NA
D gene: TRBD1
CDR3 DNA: TGTGCCAGCGGTCCAGGGGGCGGTTATGAGCAGTTCTTC
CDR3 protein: CASGPGGGYEQFF

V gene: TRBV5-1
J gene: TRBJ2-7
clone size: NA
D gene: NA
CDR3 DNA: TGCGCCAGCAGGAGGATACAGGGATCGGTCGAGCAGTACTTC
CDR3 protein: CASRRIQGSVEQYF

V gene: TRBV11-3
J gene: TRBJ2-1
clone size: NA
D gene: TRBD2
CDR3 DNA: TGTGCCAGCAGCCCCCGGCCTAGCGGGGGCAATGAGCAGTTCTTC
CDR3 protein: CASSPRPSGGNEQFF

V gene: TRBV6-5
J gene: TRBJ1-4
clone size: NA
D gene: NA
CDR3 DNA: TGTGCCAGCAGTCGGCGGCGTCGGGAAAAACTGTTTTTT
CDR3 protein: CASSRRRREKLFF

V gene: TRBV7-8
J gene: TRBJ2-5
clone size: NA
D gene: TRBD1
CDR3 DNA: TGTGCCAGCAGACCCTTGACAGGGGGGGAACAAGAGACCCAGTACTTC
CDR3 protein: CASRPLTGGEQETQYF

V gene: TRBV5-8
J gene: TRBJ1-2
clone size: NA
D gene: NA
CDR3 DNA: TGTGCCAGCAGCTTGGGCCAGCCCCGGAGCTATGGCTACACCTTC
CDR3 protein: CASSLGQPRSYGYTF

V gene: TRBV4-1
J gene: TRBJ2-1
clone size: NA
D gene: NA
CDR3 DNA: TGCGCCAGCAGTCAGAGGGTGGATGAGCAGTTCTTC
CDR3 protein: CASSQRVDEQFF

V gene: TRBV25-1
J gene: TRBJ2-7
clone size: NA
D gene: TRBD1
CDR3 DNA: TGTGCCAGTGGTCCCGGGACAGGGTACGAGCAGTACTTC
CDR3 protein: CASGPGTGYEQYF

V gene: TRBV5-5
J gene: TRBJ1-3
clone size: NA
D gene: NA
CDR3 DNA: TGTGCCAGCAGCTTGGGGCAACCTGGAAACACCATATATTTT
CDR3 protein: CASSLGQPGNTIYF

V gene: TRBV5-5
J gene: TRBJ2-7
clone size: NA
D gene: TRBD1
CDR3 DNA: TGTGCCAGCAGCCCCACCGGGACAGAGGTCGAGCAGTACTTC
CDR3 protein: CASSPTGTEVEQYF

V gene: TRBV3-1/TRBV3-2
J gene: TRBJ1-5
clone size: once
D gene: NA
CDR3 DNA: TGTGCCAGCAGCCAAGATCAGGGTTGGCCTCAGCCCCAGCATTTT
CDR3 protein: CASSQDQGWPQPQHF

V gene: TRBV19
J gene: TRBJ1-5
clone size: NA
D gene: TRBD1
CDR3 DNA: TGTGCCAGTACGGCAAGGGGGCGCGGCAATCAGCCCCAGCATTTT
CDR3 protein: CASTARGRGNQPQHF

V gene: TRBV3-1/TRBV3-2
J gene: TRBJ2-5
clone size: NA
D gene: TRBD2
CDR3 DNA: TGTGCCAGCAGCCAAGTGGGAGGGCGTGTAGAGACCCAGTACTTC
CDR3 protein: CASSQVGGRVETQYF

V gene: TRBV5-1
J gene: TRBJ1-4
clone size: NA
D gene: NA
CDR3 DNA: TGCGCCAGCACGGCTCTCCCGGGGACTAATGAAAAACTGTTTTTT
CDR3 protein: CASTALPGTNEKLFF

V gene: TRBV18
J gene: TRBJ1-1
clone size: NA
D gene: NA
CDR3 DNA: TGTGCCAGCTCACCAGGGGGGAAGGACACTGAAGCTTTCTTT
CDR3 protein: CASSPGGKDTEAFF

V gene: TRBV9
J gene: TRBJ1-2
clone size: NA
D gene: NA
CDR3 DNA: TGTGCCAGCAGCCAAGTAGGGCAGGGCGGTGACTATGGCTACACCTTC
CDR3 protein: CASSQVGQGGDYGYTF

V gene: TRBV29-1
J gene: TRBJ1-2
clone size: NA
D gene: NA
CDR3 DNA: TGCAGCGTTGAAGATCAGGACAGCCACTATGGCTACACCTTC
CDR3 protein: CSVEDQDSHYGYTF

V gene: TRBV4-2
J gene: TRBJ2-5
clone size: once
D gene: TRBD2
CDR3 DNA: TGTGCCAGCAGCAATCTAGCGGGGGGGCCAGAGACCCAGTACTTC
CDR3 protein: CASSNLAGGPETQYF

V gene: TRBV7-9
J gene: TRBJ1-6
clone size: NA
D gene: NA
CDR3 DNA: TGTGCCAGCACATCCGTAGGGGTGGAGTATAATTCACCCCTCCACTTT
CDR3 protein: CASTSVGVEYNSPLHF

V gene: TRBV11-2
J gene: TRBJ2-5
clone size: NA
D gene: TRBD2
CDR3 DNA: TGTGCCAGCAGACCGACTAGCCCCACAGAGACCCAGTACTTC
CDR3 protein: CASRPTSPTETQYF

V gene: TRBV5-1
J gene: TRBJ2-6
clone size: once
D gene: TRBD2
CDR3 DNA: TGCGCCAGCAGCTGGGGGGGCTCTGGGGCCAACGTCCTGACTTTC
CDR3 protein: CASSWGGSGANVLTF

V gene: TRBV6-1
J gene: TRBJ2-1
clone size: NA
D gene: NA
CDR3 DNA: TGTGCCAGCAGTGAAGGGGGCGGCAATCGAGGTGAGCAGTTCTTC
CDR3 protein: CASSEGGGNRGEQFF

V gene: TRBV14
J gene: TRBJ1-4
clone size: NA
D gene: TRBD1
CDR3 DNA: TGTGCCAGCAGCCAGCTACAGGGGGCTGGTGAAAAACTGTTTTTT
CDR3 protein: CASSQLQGAGEKLFF

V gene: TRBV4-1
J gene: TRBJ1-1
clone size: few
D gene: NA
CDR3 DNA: TGCGCCAGCAGCCAATCATCCGGGGAGATGGGGTTAACTGAAGCTTTCTTT
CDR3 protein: CASSQSSGEMGLTEAFF

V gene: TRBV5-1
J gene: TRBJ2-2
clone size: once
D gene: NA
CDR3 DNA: TGCGCCAGCTATATCTCCGAGACAGCAAACACCGGGGAGCTGTTTTTT
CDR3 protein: CASYISETANTGELFF

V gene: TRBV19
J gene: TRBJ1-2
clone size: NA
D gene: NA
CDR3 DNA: TGTGCCAGCGAGCGGACAGAGACCTATGGCTACACCTTC
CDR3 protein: CASERTETYGYTF

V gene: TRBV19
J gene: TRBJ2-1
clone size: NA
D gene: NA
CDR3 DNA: TGTGCCAGTAGTCCCCAGGGCAATGAGCAGTTCTTC
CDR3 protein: CASSPQGNEQFF

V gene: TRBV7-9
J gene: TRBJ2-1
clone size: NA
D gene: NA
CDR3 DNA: TGTGCCAGCAGCTCCCCCAACTATGAGCAGTTCTTC
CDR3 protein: CASSSPNYEQFF

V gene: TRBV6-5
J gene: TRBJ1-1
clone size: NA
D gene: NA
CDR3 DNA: TGTGCCACCTCGATTGGGGGCGGGACTGAAGCTTTCTTT
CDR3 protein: CATSIGGGTEAFF

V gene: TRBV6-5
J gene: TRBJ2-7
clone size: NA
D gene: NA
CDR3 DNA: TGTGCCAGCAGTCAACAGGGCAGGTCCTACGAGCAGTACTTC
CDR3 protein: CASSQQGRSYEQYF

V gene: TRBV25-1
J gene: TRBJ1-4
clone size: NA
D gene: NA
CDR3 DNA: TGTGCCAGCACTGAATCAGGAAAGGGGAATGAAAAACTGTTTTTT
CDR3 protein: CASTESGKGNEKLFF

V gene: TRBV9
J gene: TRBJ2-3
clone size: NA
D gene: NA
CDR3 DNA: TGTGCCAGCAGCCCCCGGGCGGGGGCGAGAGATACGCAGTATTTT
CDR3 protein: CASSPRAGARDTQYF

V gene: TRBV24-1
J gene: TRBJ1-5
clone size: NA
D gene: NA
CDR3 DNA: TGTGCCACCAGTGCGACTCCCGGTCAGCCCCAGCATTTT
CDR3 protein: CATSATPGQPQHF

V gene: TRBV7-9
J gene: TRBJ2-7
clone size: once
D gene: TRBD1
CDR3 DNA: TGTGCCAGCAGCCCGGCCGGGACAGGCGACTCCTACGAGCAGTACTTC
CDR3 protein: CASSPAGTGDSYEQYF

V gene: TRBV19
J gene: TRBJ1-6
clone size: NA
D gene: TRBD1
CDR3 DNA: TGTGCCAGTAGTCGAAGACAGGGTAATTCACCCCTCCACTTT
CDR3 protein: CASSRRQGNSPLHF